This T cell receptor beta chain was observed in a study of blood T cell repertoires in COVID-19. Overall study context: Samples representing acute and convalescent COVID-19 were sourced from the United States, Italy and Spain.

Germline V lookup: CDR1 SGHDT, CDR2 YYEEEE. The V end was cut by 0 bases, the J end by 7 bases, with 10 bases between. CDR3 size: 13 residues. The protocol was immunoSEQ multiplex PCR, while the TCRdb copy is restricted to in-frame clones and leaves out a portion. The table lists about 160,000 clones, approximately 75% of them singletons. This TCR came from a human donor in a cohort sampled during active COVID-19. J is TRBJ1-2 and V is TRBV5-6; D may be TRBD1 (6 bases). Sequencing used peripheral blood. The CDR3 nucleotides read TGTGCCAGCAGCTTGGTACAACAGGGTGGCTACACCTTC. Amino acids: CASSLVQQGGYTF. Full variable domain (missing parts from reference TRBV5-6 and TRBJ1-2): DAGVTQSPTHLIKTRGQQVTLRCSPKSGHDTVSWYQQALGQGPQFIFQYYEEEERQRGNFPDRFSGHQFPNYSSELNVNALLLGDSALYLCASSLVQQGGYTFGSGTRLTVV.